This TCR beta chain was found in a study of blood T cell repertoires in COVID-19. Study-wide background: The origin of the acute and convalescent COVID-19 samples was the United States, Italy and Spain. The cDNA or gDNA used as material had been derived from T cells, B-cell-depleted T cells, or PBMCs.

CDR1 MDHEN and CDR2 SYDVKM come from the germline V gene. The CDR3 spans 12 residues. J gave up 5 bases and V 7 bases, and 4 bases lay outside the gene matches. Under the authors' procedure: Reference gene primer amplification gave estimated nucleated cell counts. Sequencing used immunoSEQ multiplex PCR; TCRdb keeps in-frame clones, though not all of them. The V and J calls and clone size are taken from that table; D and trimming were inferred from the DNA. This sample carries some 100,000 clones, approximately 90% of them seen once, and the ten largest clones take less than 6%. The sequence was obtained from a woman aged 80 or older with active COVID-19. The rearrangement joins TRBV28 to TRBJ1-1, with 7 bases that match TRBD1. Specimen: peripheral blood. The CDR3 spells CASNPRGTEAFF. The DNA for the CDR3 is TGTGCCAGCAATCCCAGGGGGACTGAAGCTTTCTTT.